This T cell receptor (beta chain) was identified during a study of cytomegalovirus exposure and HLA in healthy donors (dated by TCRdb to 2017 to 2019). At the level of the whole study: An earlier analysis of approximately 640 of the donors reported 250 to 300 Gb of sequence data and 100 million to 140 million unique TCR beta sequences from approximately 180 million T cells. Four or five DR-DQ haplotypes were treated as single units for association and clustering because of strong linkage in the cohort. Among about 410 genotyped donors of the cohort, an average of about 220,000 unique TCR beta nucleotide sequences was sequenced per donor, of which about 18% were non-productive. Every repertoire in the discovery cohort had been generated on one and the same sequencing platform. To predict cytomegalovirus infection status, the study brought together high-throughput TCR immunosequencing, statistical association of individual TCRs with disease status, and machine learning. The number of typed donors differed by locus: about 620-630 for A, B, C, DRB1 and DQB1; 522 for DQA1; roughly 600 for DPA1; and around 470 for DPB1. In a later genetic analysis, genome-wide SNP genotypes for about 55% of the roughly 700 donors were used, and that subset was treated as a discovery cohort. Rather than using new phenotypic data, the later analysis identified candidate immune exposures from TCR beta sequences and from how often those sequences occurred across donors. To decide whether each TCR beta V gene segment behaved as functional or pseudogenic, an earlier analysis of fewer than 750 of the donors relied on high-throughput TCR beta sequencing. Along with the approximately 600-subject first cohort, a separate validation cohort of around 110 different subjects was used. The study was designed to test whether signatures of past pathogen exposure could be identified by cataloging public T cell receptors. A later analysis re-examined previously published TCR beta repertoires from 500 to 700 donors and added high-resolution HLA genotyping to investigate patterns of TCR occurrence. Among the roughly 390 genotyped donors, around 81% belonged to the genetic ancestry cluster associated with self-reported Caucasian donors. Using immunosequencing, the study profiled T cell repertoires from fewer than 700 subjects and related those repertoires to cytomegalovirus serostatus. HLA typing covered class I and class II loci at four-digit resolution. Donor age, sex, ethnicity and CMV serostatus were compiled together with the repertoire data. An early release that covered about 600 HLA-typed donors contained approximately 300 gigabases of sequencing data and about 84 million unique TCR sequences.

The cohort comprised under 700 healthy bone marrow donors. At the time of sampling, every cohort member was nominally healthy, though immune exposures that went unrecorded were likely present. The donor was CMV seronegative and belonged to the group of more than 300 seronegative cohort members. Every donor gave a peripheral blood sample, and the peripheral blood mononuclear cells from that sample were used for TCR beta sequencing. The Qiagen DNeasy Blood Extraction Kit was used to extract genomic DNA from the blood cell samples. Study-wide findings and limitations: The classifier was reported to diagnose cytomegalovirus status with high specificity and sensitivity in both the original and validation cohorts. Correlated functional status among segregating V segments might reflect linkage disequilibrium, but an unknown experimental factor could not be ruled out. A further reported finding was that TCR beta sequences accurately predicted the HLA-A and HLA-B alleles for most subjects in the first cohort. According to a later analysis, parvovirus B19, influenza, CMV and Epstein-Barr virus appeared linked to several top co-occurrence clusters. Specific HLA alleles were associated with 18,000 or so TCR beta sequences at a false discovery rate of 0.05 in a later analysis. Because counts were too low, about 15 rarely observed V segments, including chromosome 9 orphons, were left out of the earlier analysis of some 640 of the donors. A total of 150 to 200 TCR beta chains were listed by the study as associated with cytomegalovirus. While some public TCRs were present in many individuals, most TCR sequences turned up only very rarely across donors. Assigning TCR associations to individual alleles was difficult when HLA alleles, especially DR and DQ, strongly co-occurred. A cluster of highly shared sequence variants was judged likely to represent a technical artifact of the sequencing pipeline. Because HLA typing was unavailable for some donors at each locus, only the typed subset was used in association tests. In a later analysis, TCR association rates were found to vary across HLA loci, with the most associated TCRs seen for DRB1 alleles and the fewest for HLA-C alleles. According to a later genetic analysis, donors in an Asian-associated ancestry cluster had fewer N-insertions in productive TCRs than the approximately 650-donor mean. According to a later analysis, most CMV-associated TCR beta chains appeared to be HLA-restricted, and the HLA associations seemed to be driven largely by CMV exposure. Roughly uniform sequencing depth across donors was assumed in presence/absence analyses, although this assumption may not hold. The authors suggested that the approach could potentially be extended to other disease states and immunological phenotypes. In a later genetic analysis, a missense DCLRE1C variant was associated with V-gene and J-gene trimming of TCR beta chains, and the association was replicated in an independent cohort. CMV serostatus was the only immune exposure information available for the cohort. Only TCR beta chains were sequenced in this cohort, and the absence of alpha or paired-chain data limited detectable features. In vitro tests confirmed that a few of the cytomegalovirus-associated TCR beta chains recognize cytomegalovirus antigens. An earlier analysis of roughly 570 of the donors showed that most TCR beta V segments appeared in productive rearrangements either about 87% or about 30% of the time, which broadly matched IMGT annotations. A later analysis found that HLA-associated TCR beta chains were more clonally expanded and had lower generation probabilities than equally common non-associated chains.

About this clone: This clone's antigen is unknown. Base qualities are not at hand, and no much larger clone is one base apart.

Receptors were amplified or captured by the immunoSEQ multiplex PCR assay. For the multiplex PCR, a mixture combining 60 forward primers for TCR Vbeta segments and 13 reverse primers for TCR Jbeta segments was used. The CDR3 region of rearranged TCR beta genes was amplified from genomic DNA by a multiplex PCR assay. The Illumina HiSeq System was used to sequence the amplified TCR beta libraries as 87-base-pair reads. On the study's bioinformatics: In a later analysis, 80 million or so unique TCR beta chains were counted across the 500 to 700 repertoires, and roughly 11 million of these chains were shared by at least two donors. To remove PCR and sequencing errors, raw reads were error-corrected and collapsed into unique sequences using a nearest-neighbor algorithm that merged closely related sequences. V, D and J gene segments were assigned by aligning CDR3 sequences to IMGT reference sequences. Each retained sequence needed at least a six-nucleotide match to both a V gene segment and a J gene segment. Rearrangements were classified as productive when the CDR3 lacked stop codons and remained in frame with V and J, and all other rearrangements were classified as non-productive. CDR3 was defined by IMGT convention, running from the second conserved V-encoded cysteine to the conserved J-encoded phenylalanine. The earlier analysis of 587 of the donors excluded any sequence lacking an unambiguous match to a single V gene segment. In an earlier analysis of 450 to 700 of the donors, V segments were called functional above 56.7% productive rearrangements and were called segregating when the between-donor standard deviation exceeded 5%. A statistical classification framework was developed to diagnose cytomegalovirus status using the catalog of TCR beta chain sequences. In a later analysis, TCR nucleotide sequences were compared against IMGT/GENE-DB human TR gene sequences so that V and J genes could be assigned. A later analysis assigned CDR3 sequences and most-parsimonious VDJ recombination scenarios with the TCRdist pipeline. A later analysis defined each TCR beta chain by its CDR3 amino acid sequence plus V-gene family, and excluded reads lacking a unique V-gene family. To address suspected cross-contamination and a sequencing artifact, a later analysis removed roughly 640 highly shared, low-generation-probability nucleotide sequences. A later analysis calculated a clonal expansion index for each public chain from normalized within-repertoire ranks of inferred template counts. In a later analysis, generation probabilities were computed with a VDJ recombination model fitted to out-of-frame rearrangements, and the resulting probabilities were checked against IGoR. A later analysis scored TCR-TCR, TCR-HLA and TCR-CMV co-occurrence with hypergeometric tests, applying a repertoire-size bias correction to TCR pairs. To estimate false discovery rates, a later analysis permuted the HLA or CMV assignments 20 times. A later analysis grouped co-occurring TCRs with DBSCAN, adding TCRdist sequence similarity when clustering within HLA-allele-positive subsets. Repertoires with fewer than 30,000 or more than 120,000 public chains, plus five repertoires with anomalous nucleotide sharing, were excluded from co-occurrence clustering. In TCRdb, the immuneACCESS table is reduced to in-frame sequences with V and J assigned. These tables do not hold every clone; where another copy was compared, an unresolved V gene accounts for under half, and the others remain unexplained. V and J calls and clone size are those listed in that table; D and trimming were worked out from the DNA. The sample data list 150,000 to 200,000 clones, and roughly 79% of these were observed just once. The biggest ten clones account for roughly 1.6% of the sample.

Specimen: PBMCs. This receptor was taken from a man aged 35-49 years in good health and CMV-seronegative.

The nucleotides are TGCGCCAGCAGCATCGCGGGACAGGCCAAAAACATTCAGTACTTC. Its protein product is CASSIAGQAKNIQYF. The chain is encoded by TRBV5-1 joined to TRBJ2-4; possibly the D gene is TRBD1, per 7 matching bases. Between the V and J ends, shortened by 4 bases and 1 base respectively, the junction contains 12 bases. The CDR3 runs 15 residues from the cysteine to the phenylalanine. The entry retains the CDR3 DNA only, 45 bases that are in frame from base 1. Via the germline V gene, CDR1 is SGHRS and CDR2 YFSETQ.